This T cell receptor (beta chain) was sequenced in a study of OX40 agonist ivuxolimab in advanced cancers. Across the study: Enrolled patients in dose escalation had cancers that were hepatocellular carcinoma, melanoma, renal cell or head and neck cancer.

Libraries were prepared by immunoSEQ multiplex PCR; TCRdb keeps only in-frame clonotypes and omits some of them. In the table there are about 81,000 clones, around four fifths of which are singletons. CDR1 SEHNR and CDR2 FQNEAQ come from the germline V gene (reference sequence). Deletions cut 5 bases from V and 4 bases from J, with 17 bases between. The CDR3 contains 15 residues. This clonotype was sampled from an adult with an advanced solid tumor such as melanoma, head and neck, liver or kidney cancer. This rearrangement joins TRBV7-9 to TRBJ2-5; possibly TRBD1 or TRBD2 for D (6 bases each). The sequencing here drew on CD4+ or CD8+ T cells sorted from blood, taken in a trial of the OX40 agonist ivuxolimab. The CDR3: CASSRGEGGIETQYF. For the CDR3, the DNA is TGTGCCAGCAGCAGGGGAGAGGGGGGTATAGAGACCCAGTACTTC.